These 30 T cell receptor beta chains were all obtained from the same sample, sequenced in a study of T cell responses to AZD1222 COVID-19 vaccine. Measured with immunoSEQ multiplex PCR; TCRdb has only the in-frame clones, and not every one. Of roughly 140,000 clones listed, approximately 90% are singletons. Here the sequenced sample was peripheral blood, taken on day 0 of AZD1222 vaccination. These receptors came from an adult in good health.

The rearrangement uses TRBV10-3 and TRBJ2-5; tentative D call: TRBD2 (6 bases). The germline V gene encodes CDR1 ENHRY and CDR2 SYGVKD. V was cut by 2 bases and J by 5 bases, with 12 bases left in between. The CDR3 runs 14 residues. The CDR3 region has the DNA TGTGCCATCAGTGAGGGCAGGGCGGGGGAGACCCAGTACTTC. It yields the protein CAISEGRAGETQYF.

The CDR3 DNA reads as TGTGCCAGCAGTTCAGGTGGGGGGAACTATGGCTACACCTTC. This sequence encodes CASSSGGGNYGYTF. The gene calls are TRBV28 and TRBJ1-2; a possible D gene is TRBD1 (5 bases). V lost 4 bases and J 2 bases, leaving 11 bases between the germline ends. In germline, CDR1 is MDHEN, CDR2 SYDVKM. This CDR3 contains 14 residues.

Only one count was recorded for this clone. The chain has TRBV29-1 and TRBJ2-2; D is unclear. CDR1 and CDR2 from the germline V gene are SQVTM and ANQGSEA. V gave up 3 bases and J gave up 6 bases, with 5 bases separating them. There are 11 residues in the CDR3. As DNA, the CDR3 is TGCAGCGTTGAGGGTCCCGGGGAGCTGTTTTTT. Amino acids: CSVEGPGELFF.

J is TRBJ1-2 and V is TRBV11-2; D not certain. The V gene lost 1 base and the J gene lost 8 bases, with 23 bases spanning the gap. CDR1 and CDR2 from the germline V gene are SGHAT and FQNNGV. This CDR3 comprises 17 residues. The CDR3 coding sequence is TGTGCCAGCAGCTTAGCGCCTGGGCAGAACGCCGTGAGGGGCTACACCTTC. Translation gives CASSLAPGQNAVRGYTF.

The rearrangement joins TRBV4-1 to TRBJ1-5, with D tentatively TRBD1 (6 bases). Germline V gives CDR1 MGHRA, CDR2 YSYEKL. The CDR3 covers 14 residues. V was cut by 4 bases and J by 5 bases, with 12 bases left in between. The CDR3 nucleotides are TGCGCCAGCAGCCCCGGACAGCTGGATCAGCCCCAGCATTTT. Its translation: CASSPGQLDQPQHF.

The rearrangement joins TRBV11-2 to TRBJ1-3; D gene ambiguous. The V end was cut by 0 bases, the J end by 4 bases, with 13 bases between. The CDR3 spans 16 residues. CDR1 and CDR2 (germline): SGHAT, FQNNGV. The CDR3 coding sequence is TGTGCCAGCAGCTTAGATGAGCCGCGGCAAGGAAACACCATATATTTT. It yields the protein CASSLDEPRQGNTIYF.

This sequence joins TRBV24-1 and TRBJ1-1; D gene uncertain. Germline V lookup: CDR1 KGHDR, CDR2 SFDVKD. The CDR3 length is 14 residues. Trimming shortened V by 7 bases and J by 7 bases, and 18 bases separated the two germline ends. The DNA of the CDR3 is TGTGCCACCAGCGCTGGATCCGGCGTATATGAAGCTTTCTTT. Translation: CATSAGSGVYEAFF.

The V call is TRBV15, the J call TRBJ2-6, with D possibly matching TRBD2 (5 bases). The V end was cut by 5 bases, the J end by 0 bases, with 11 bases between. The CDR3 runs to 16 residues. From germline, CDR1 is LNHNV and CDR2 YYDKDF (reference sequence). The CDR3 sequence is CATSRGLISGANVLTF. The CDR3 DNA reads as TGTGCCACCAGCCGAGGACTCATCTCTGGGGCCAACGTCCTGACTTTC.

V usage is TRBV18 and J usage is TRBJ2-6; D is ambiguous. The ends were cut back, 0 bases at V and 0 bases at J, with 9 bases in the middle. CDR1 and CDR2 from the germline V gene are KGHSH and LQKENI. The length of the CDR3 is 17 residues. CDR3 coding DNA: TGTGCCAGCTCACCACCAATAGGGCTCTCTGGGGCCAACGTCCTGACTTTC. This gives the protein CASSPPIGLSGANVLTF.

V is TRBV10-3 and J is TRBJ1-3, with 7 bases aligning to TRBD1. J lost 0 bases, V lost 6 bases, and 2 bases had no gene match. The CDR3 totals 14 residues. Germline CDR1 ENHRY, CDR2 SYGVKD. This CDR3 reads CAIRGQSSGNTIYF. CDR3 nucleotides: TGTGCCATCAGGGGACAGAGCTCTGGAAACACCATATATTTT.

CDR3 amino acids: CASSELDNSPLHF. The CDR3 DNA reads TGCGCCAGCTCCGAACTGGATAATTCACCCCTCCACTTT. The rearrangement links TRBV5-1 to TRBJ1-6, with D unclear. The germline V and J ends were trimmed by 7 bases and 5 bases, with 10 bases remaining between them. Germline V gene lookup returns CDR1 SGHRS and CDR2 YFSETQ. The CDR3 spans 13 residues.

Only a few counts were recorded for this clone. The chain employs TRBV7-8 and TRBJ1-1; TRBD1 is a possible D gene (5 bases). The CDR3 spans 13 residues. V lost 5 bases, J lost 4 bases, and 11 bases lay in between. In germline, CDR1 is SGHVS, CDR2 FQNEAQ. The CDR3 reads CASSPGQITEAFF. CDR3 sequence (DNA): TGTGCCAGCAGCCCCGGACAAATCACTGAAGCTTTCTTT.

The chain carries TRBV19 and TRBJ2-3; D may match TRBD1 or TRBD2 (6 bases each). CDR3 length: 16 amino acids. CDR1 is LNHDA, CDR2 SQIVND, per germline (reference sequence). V was shortened by 4 bases and J by 2 bases, with 16 bases between the two germline ends. CDR3 sequence (DNA): TGTGCCAGTAGTAAACGGGGGCGATACTCCACAGATACGCAGTATTTT. It is translated as CASSKRGRYSTDTQYF.

The genes are TRBV19 and TRBJ2-7; 12 bases are shared with TRBD1. The J segment lost 2 bases and the V segment lost 5 bases, leaving 7 bases of the junction unmatched. The CDR3 extends over 16 amino acids. Looked up from germline, CDR1 is LNHDA and CDR2 is SQIVND (reference sequence). The CDR3 region has the DNA TGTGCCAGTAGTTACGGGACAGGGGGCAAGCCCTACGAGCAGTACTTC. Protein sequence: CASSYGTGGKPYEQYF. Filled out from reference TRBV19 and TRBJ2-7, the complete variable domain reads DGGITQSPKYLFRKEGQNVTLSCEQNLNHDAMYWYRQDPGQGLRLIYYSQIVNDFQKGDIAEGYSVSREKKESFPLTVTSAQKNPTAFYLCASSYGTGGKPYEQYFGPGTRLTVT.

DNA of the CDR3: TGTGCCAGCTCACCAGGGGACTCCCTCTATGGCTACACCTTC. It yields the protein CASSPGDSLYGYTF. The rearrangement uses TRBV18 and TRBJ1-2; D perhaps matches TRBD1 (5 bases). V shed 2 bases and J shed 4 bases, with 11 bases lying between them. The CDR3 has 14 amino acids. Germline V gene lookup returns CDR1 KGHSH and CDR2 LQKENI.

The V gene is TRBV6-5, the J gene TRBJ2-7, with no clear D. The CDR3 contains 13 residues. Germline CDR1 MNHEY, CDR2 SVGAGI. V lost 6 bases, J lost 0 bases, and 9 bases lay in between. The CDR3 is CASRVTRSYEQYF. The CDR3 coding sequence is TGTGCCAGCAGGGTCACCCGCTCCTACGAGCAGTACTTC.

The chain employs TRBV28 and TRBJ1-1; D is unclear. In germline, CDR1 is MDHEN, CDR2 SYDVKM. This CDR3 comprises 14 residues. V lost 3 bases, J lost 0 bases, and 8 bases lay in between. The CDR3 coding sequence is TGTGCCAGCAGTTTCGGGGTTATGAACACTGAAGCTTTCTTT. This codes for CASSFGVMNTEAFF.

CDR3 amino acids: CASSLGPGTDTQYF. The CDR3 DNA reads TGTGCCAGCAGCTTAGGACCGGGGACTGATACGCAGTATTTT. The V and J genes are TRBV11-1 and TRBJ2-3; possible D gene TRBD2, 6 bases. CDR1 is SGHAT, CDR2 FQDESV, per germline (reference sequence). CDR3 length: 14 residues. Trimming removed 1 base from V and 6 bases from J, with 11 bases in between.

A single count supports this clone. The genes are TRBV5-1 and TRBJ2-5, with TRBD1 as a possible D gene (6 bases). The V end lost 0 bases, the J end lost 5 bases, and 11 bases lay between the germline ends. Germline V gives CDR1 SGHRS, CDR2 YFSETQ. The CDR3 spans 14 residues. In nucleotides, the CDR3 is TGCGCCAGCAGCTTGGGGTCAGGGGACGAGACCCAGTACTTC. The encoded protein is CASSLGSGDETQYF.

The V and J genes are TRBV3-1 (or the pseudogene TRBV3-2) and TRBJ2-2, with 12 positions matching TRBD2. This CDR3 has 17 amino acids. Germline V gives CDR1 LGHDT, CDR2 YNNKEL (reference sequence). The V segment lost 2 bases and the J segment 0 bases; nucleotides outside the gene matches: 1. CDR3 sequence (DNA): TGTGCCAGCAGCCAACTAGCGGGGGGGCCGAACACCGGGGAGCTGTTTTTT. This sequence encodes CASSQLAGGPNTGELFF.

J is TRBJ1-2 and V is TRBV5-1, with D possibly matching TRBD1 (6 bases). Trimming pared 0 bases from V and 0 bases from J, leaving 9 bases between. Germline values: CDR1 SGHRS, CDR2 YFSETQ. This CDR3 spans 15 amino acids. The CDR3 sequence: CASSLVAGANYGYTF. CDR3 nucleotide sequence: TGCGCCAGCAGCTTGGTCGCAGGGGCTAACTATGGCTACACCTTC.

This chain joins TRBV15 and TRBJ1-2, with 7 bases that match TRBD1. This CDR3 spans 18 amino acids. J was trimmed by 3 bases and V by 1 base; bases with no gene match: 14. Germline lookup yields CDR1 LNHNV and CDR2 YYDKDF (reference sequence). The CDR3 spells CATSRAATSGGFDYGYTF. The CDR3 DNA reads as TGTGCCACCAGCAGAGCCGCCACCTCAGGGGGGTTCGACTATGGCTACACCTTC.

This clone occurred once. The chain links TRBV7-8 to TRBJ1-2, with D tentatively TRBD1 (5 bases). CDR1 SGHVS and CDR2 FQNEAQ come from the germline V gene. This CDR3 is 14 amino acids long. V was shortened by 1 base and J by 8 bases, with 14 bases between the two germline ends. For the CDR3, the DNA is TGTGCCAGCAGCTTAGATGGCAGGGCAGGAGGCTACACCTTC. Amino acids: CASSLDGRAGGYTF.

This chain uses TRBV6-5 with TRBJ2-7; D unresolved. The germline V gene encodes CDR1 MNHEY and CDR2 SVGAGI. The V end was cut by 2 bases, the J end by 6 bases, with 11 bases between. CDR3 length: 13 residues. This CDR3 is CASSYDPASEQYF. In DNA, the CDR3 is TGTGCCAGCAGTTACGACCCGGCGAGCGAGCAGTACTTC.

The rearrangement uses TRBV7-8 and TRBJ2-1; TRBD1 aligns across 12 bases. The V gene end was trimmed by 7 bases and the J gene end by 7 bases; junction bases not matched to a gene: 8. The CDR3 is made up of 15 amino acids. CDR1 and CDR2 (germline): SGHVS, FQNEAQ. In DNA, the CDR3 is TGTGCCAGCAACCCCCCGGGACAGGGGGCAAATGAGCAGTTCTTC. It is translated as CASNPPGQGANEQFF.

The rearrangement links TRBV19 to TRBJ2-3, with D possibly being TRBD1 (6 bases). V was shortened by 7 bases and J by 8 bases, with 13 bases between the two germline ends. From germline, CDR1 is LNHDA and CDR2 SQIVND (reference sequence). This CDR3 contains 12 residues. CDR3: CASTGGHGTQYF. CDR3 nucleotides: TGTGCCAGTACTGGGGGCCACGGTACGCAGTATTTT.

The chain couples TRBV18 to TRBJ1-5; D is undetermined. Trimming removed 1 base at V and 6 bases at J, with 10 bases between. Germline V gene lookup returns CDR1 KGHSH and CDR2 LQKENI. The CDR3 totals 14 residues. CDR3 in amino acids: CASSPQGDAQPQHF. The CDR3 DNA reads as TGTGCCAGCTCACCACAGGGAGACGCTCAGCCCCAGCATTTT.

The rearrangement links TRBV18 to TRBJ1-2, with TRBD1 matching over 9 bases. The germline CDR1 and CDR2 sequences are KGHSH and LQKENI. V lost 8 bases, J lost 3 bases, and 4 bases stayed unmatched. The CDR3 extends over 13 amino acids. The CDR3 protein is CASAGQGDYGYTF. CDR3 coding DNA: TGTGCCAGCGCGGGACAGGGTGACTATGGCTACACCTTC.

The chain recombines TRBV6-5 with TRBJ2-7, with D perhaps matching TRBD2 (6 bases). V lost 6 bases and J lost 5, with 11 bases in between. The CDR3 runs 12 residues. The germline V gene encodes CDR1 MNHEY and CDR2 SVGAGI. CDR3 amino acids: CASRTSTNEQYF. The CDR3 DNA reads as TGTGCCAGCAGGACTAGTACCAACGAGCAGTACTTC.

This clone was picked up a small number of times. The V gene is TRBV7-2, the J gene TRBJ1-1, with D uncertain. CDR1 and CDR2 (germline): SGHTA, FQGNSA. The CDR3 spans 13 residues. V lost 6 bases to trimming and J lost 4 bases, with 12 bases between them. The CDR3 DNA reads as TGTGCCAGCAGAACCAGTATGGCCACTGAAGCTTTCTTT. Its protein is CASRTSMATEAFF.